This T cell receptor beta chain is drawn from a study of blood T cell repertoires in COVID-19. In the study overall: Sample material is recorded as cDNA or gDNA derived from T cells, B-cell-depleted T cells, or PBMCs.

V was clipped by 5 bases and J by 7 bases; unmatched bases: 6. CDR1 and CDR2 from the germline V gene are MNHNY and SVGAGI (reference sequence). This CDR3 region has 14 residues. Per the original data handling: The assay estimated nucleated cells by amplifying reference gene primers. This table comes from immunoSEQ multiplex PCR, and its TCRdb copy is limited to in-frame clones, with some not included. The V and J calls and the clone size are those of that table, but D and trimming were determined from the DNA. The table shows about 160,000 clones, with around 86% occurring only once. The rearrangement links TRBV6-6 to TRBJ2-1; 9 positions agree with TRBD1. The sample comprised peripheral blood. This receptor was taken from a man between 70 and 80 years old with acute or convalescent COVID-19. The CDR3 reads CASSTGTGSNEQFF. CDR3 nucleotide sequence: TGTGCCAGCAGTACCGGGACAGGGTCGAATGAGCAGTTCTTC.